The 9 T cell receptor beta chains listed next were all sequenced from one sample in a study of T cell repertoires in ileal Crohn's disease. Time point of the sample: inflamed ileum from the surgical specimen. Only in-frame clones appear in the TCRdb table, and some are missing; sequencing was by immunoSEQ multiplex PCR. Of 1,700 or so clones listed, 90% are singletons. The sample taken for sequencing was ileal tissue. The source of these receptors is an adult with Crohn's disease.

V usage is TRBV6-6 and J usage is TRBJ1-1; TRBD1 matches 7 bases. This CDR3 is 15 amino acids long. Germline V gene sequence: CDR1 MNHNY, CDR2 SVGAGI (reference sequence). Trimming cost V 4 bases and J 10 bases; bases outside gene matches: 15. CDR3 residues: CASSWEAGGSLGAFF. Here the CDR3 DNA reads TGTGCCAGCAGTTGGGAGGCAGGGGGAAGTTTAGGAGCTTTCTTT.

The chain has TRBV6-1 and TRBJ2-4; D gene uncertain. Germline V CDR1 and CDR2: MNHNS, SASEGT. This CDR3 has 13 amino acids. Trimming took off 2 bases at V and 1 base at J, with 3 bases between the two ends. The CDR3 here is CASSELAKNIQYF. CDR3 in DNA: TGTGCCAGCAGTGAACTGGCCAAAAACATTCAGTACTTC.

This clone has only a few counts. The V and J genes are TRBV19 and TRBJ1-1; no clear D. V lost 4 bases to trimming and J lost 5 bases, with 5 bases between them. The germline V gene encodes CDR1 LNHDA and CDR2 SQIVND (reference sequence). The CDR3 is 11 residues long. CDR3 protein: CASSKVTEAFF. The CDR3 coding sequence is TGTGCCAGTAGTAAGGTGACTGAAGCTTTCTTT.

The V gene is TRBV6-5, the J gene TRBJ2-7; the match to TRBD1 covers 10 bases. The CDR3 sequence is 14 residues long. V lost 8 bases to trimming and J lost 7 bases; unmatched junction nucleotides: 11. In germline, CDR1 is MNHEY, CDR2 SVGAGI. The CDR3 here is CASLSDRGKREQYF. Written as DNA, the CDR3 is TGTGCCAGCCTCTCGGACAGGGGGAAGAGAGAGCAGTACTTC.

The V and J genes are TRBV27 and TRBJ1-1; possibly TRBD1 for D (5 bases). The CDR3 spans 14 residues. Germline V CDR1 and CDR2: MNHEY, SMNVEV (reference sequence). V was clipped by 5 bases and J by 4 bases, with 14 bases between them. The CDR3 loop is CASSMIGQATEAFF. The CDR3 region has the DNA TGTGCCAGCAGTATGATTGGACAAGCCACTGAAGCTTTCTTT.

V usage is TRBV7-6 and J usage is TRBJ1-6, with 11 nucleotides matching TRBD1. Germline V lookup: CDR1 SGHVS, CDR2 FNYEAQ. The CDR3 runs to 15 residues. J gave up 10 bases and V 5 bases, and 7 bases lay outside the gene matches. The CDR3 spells CASSPAGQGGSPLHF. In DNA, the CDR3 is TGTGCCAGCAGCCCGGCGGGACAGGGGGGATCACCCCTCCACTTT. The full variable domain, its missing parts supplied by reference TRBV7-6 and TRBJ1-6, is GAGVSQSPRYKVTKRGQDVALRCDPISGHVSLYWYRQALGQGPEFLTYFNYEAQQDKSGLPNDRFSAERPEGSISTLTIQRTEQRDSAMYRCASSPAGQGGSPLHFGNGTRLTVT.

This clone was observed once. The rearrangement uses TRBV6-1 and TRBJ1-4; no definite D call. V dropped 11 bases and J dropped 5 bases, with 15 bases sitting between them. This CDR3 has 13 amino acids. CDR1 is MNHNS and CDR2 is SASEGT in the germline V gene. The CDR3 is CACTAGINEKLFF. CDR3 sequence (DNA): TGTGCCTGTACGGCGGGGATAAATGAAAAACTGTTTTTT.

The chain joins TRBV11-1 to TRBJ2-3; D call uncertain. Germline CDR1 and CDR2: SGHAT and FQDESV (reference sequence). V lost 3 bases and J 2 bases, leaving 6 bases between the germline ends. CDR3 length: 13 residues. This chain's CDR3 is CASSFPLTDTQYF. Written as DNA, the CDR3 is TGTGCCAGCAGCTTTCCACTCACAGATACGCAGTATTTT.

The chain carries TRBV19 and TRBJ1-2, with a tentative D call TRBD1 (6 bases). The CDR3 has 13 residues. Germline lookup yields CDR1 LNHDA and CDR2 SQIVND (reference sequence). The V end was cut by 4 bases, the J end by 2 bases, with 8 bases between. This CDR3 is CASSTQGNYGYTF. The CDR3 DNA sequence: TGTGCCAGTAGTACCCAGGGGAACTATGGCTACACCTTC.